Given below is one T cell receptor (beta chain) in context. This clonotype has a count of ten or more. What this receptor recognizes is not known. One base away there is no much larger clone; base qualities are not given. This record comes from a study of human T cells and chemical hapten exposure (dated by TCRdb to about 2021). Broadly, across the study: The libraries were sequenced as a pool, and the TCR yield per sample differed mostly because of small variations in library volumes within the pool. Peripheral blood TCR repertoire changes were tracked in vivo in alopecia patients during primary and secondary sensitization to the hapten diphenylcyclopropenone (DPC).

Study-wide findings and limitations: DPC sensitization did not change how many TCRs were above 1 in 1000 frequency, and no evidence was found of alterations in global repertoire structure. After repeated subsampling, changes were observed in the strength of the expansion versus patch-test correlation and in the threshold at which the correlation became significant.

Library preparation attached unique molecular identifiers to individual cDNA molecules for quantitative, reproducible TCR counting. For every blood RNA sample, sequencing covered both the TCR alpha and TCR beta chains. The published analysis was carried out like this. A median of around 100,000 TCRs per sample was observed, with a range of about 23,224 to 700,000. The Decombinator software suite was used to annotate the V, J and CDR3 of the TCR reads. For the PS versus PT1 abundance plots, all samples were subsampled to the same number of TCRs (28,000). Expanded TCRs were defined as absent before sensitization and observed at least eight times at the 2-week time point. TCRdb reworked the public reads: Q25 trimming with fastp, MiXCR clone assembly, productive beta chains retained. Each CDR3 protein appears once, grouped with its most common genes and DNA. TCRdb's processing, not the authors', yielded these V and J calls. The sample table shows about 120,000 distinct CDR3 sequences, and 8% to 9.5% are seen once. Of the sample, 1.1% to 1.5% falls within the top ten clones.

Total RNA was isolated from unfractionated whole blood collected in Tempus Blood RNA tubes. Four or five healthy volunteers acted as controls for TCR sequencing and had blood drawn at day 0, 2 weeks and 6 weeks. Based on the germline V gene, the CDR1 and CDR2 sequences are SGHAT and FQNNGV. The V and J ends are trimmed by 3 bases and 7 bases, leaving 9 bases between them. Reading from cysteine to phenylalanine, the CDR3 counts 12 amino acids. Only CDR3 DNA remains: 36 bases, in frame from the first base. The sequence was collected from a human donor in good health. Some clones in this sample may be carry-over from other donors' samples. Donor details come from another sample of the same person, matched by shared clones. Input material: whole blood. This chain is built from TRBV11-2 and TRBJ1-2; TRBD1 might be the D gene, on 6 matching bases. DNA sequence: TGTGCCAGCAGCTTCAGGGGACGTGGCTACACCTTC. It is translated as CASSFRGRGYTF.